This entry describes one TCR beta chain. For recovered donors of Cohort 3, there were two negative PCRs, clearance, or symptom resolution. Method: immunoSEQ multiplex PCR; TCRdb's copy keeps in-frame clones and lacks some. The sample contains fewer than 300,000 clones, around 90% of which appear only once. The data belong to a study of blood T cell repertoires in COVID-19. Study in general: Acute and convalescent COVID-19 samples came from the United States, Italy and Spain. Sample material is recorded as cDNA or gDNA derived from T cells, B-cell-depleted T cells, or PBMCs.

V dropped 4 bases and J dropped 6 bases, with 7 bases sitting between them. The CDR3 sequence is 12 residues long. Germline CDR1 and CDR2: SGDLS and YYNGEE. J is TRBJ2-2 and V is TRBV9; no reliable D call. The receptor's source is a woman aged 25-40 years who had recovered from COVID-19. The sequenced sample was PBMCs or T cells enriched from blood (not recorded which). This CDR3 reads CASSLSPGELFF. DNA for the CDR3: TGTGCCAGCAGCCTAAGCCCCGGGGAGCTGTTTTTT.